This TCR beta chain was recorded in a study of shared clonotypes between healthy human individuals. The study, taken as a whole, reports: When naive CD4 clonotypes were compared across a few donors, around 5% were shared. Investigators expected sequencing depth to affect clonotype sharing among donors.

CD8 cells classed as naive were CD45RO-negative and positively selected for CCR7, excluding terminally differentiated effector memory CD45RA+ cells. This clone was observed once. Its specificity is not known. Data came from immunoSEQ multiplex PCR; TCRdb stores just in-frame clones and leaves some out. Found here are around 2.1 million clones, roughly 91% of them singletons; the top ten hold 1.5% to 2%. The receptor was isolated from a man aged 18 to 30 in good health. Some clones in this sample may be carry-over from other donors' samples. Specimen: naive CD8+ T cells from PBMCs.

CDR3 DNA: TGTGCCAGCAGCTTAGCGGCATTCTCTGGAAACACCATATATTTT. Its translation: CASSLAAFSGNTIYF. This chain connects TRBV7-2 to TRBJ1-3, with D unclear. CDR1 SGHTA and CDR2 FQGNSA come from the germline V gene. The CDR3 is 15 residues long. V was shortened by 0 bases and J by 0 bases, with 6 bases between the two germline ends.